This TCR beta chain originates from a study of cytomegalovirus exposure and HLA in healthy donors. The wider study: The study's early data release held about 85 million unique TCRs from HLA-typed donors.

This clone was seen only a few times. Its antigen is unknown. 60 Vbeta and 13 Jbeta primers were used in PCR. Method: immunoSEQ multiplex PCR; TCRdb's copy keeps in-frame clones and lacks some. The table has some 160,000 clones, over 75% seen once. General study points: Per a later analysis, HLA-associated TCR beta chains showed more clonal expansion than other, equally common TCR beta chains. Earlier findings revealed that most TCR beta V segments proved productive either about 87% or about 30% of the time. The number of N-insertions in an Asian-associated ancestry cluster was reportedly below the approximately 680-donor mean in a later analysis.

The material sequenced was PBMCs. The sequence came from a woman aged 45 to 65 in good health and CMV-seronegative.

CDR3 residues: CASSPPGTGNTIYF. CDR3 nucleotide sequence: TGTGCCAGCTCTCCCCCCGGGACAGGAAACACCATATATTTT. The chain carries TRBV18 and TRBJ1-3, with a weak D call TRBD1 (6 bases). The CDR3 totals 14 residues. V gave up 6 bases and J gave up 4 bases, with 13 bases separating them. Germline lookup yields CDR1 KGHSH and CDR2 LQKENI. The entire variable domain, with the rest obtained from reference TRBV18 and TRBJ1-3, is as follows: NAGVMQNPRHLVRRRGQEARLRCSPMKGHSHVYWYRQLPEEGLKFMVYLQKENIIDESGMPKERFSAEFPKEGPSILRIQQVVRGDSAAYFCASSPPGTGNTIYFGEGSWLTVV.